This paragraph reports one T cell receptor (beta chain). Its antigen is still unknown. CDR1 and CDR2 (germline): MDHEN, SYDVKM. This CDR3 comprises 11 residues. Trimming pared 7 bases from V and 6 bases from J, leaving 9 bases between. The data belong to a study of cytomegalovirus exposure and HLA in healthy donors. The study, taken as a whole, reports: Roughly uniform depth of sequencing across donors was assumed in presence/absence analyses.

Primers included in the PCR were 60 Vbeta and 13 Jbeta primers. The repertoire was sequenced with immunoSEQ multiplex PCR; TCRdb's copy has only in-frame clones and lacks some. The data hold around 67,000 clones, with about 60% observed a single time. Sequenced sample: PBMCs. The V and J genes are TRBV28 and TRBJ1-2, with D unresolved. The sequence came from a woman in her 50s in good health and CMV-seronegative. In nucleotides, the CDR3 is TGTGCCAGCATTGGGGAGAATGGCTACACCTTC. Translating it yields CASIGENGYTF.